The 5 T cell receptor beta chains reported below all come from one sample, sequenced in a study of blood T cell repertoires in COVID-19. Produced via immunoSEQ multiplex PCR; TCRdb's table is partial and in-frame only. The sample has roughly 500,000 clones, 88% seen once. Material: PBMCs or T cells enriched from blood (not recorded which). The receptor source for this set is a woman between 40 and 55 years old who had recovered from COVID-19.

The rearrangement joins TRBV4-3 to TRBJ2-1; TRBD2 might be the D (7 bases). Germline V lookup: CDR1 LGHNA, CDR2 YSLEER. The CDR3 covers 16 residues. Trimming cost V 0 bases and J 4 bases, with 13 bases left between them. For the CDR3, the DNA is TGCGCCAGCAGCCAAGATTGGGGGGGGCTATACAATGAGCAGTTCTTC. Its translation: CASSQDWGGLYNEQFF.

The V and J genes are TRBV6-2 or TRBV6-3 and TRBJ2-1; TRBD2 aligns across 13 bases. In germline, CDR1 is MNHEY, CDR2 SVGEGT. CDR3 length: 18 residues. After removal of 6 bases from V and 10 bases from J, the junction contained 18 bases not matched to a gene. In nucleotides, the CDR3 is TGTGCCAGCAGCCCTAAGACTAGCGGGAGGCCTGATTTTGGGGAGCAGTTCTTC. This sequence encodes CASSPKTSGRPDFGEQFF.

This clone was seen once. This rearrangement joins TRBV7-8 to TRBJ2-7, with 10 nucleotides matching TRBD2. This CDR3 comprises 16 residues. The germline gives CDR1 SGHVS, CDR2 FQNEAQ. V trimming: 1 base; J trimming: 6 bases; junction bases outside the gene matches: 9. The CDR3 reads CASSLVFLAGDPEQYF. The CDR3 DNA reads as TGTGCCAGCAGCTTAGTGTTCCTAGCGGGAGATCCCGAGCAGTACTTC. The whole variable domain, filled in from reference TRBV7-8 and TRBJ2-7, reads GAGVSQSPRYKVAKRGQDVALRCDPISGHVSLFWYQQALGQGPEFLTYFQNEAQLDKSGLPSDRFFAERPEGSVSTLKIQRTQQEDSAVYLCASSLVFLAGDPEQYFGPGTRLTVT.

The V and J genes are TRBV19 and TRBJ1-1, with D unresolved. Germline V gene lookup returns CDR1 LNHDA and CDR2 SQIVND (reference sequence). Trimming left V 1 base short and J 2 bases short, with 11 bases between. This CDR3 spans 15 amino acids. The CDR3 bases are TGTGCCAGTAGTATAGGGGCAGTCCTTAACACTGAAGCTTTCTTT. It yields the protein CASSIGAVLNTEAFF. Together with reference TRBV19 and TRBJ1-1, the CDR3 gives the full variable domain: DGGITQSPKYLFRKEGQNVTLSCEQNLNHDAMYWYRQDPGQGLRLIYYSQIVNDFQKGDIAEGYSVSREKKESFPLTVTSAQKNPTAFYLCASSIGAVLNTEAFFGQGTRLTVV.

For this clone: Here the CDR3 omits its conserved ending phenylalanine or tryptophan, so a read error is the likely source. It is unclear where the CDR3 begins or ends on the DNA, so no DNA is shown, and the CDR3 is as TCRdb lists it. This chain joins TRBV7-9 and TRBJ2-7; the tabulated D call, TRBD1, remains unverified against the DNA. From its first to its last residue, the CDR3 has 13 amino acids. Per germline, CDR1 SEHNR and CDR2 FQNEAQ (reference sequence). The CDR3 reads CASSLTGQGPPQL.